This TCR beta chain emerged from a study of T cell responses to AZD1222 COVID-19 vaccine. Some clones are missing from TCRdb's copy, which holds only in-frame ones; the method was immunoSEQ multiplex PCR. The sample holds about 180,000 clones, about 93% seen once. Study-wide findings and caveats: Spike as a whole was targeted by vaccine-associated CD4 TCRs, dominant at 160-218 and 743-854. At study baseline, merely more than 5 AZD1222 recipients were seropositive. Sampling that yielded the repertoires occurred only after the peak T cell response. A rise in Spike-specific TCR breadth and depth followed two AZD1222 doses.

CDR3 size: 14 residues. The trim removed 6 bases at V and 8 bases at J, leaving 6 bases unmatched. Germline V lookup: CDR1 MNHEY, CDR2 SVGAGI. Remarks on this clone: Its target is not known.

The chain couples TRBV6-5 to TRBJ1-4; 10 bases fit TRBD1. The TCR sequence derives from an adult who received the MenACWY meningococcal vaccine as a control. Sequences were derived from peripheral blood, sampled 28 days after the second dose of the MenACWY control vaccine. CDR3 sequence: CASSPDRGHEKLFF. The CDR3 region has the DNA TGTGCCAGCAGCCCCGACAGGGGGCACGAAAAACTGTTTTTT.